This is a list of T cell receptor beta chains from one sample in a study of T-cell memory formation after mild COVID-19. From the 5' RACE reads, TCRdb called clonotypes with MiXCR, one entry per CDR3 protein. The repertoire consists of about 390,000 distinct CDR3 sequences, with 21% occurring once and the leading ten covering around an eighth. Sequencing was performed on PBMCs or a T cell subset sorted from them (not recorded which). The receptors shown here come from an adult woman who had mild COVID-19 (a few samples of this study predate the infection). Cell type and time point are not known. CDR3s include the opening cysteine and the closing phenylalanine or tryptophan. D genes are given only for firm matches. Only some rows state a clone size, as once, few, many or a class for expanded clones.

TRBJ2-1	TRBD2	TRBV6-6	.	CASSYSGLVYNEQFF	TGTGCCAGCAGTTACTCGGGACTAGTGTACAATGAGCAGTTCTTC
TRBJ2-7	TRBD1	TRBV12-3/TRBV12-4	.	CASRLRGSYEQYF	TGTGCCAGCAGACTCAGGGGGAGCTACGAGCAGTACTTC
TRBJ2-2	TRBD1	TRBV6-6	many	CASSAGQEMNTGELFF	TGTGCCAGCAGTGCTGGACAGGAGATGAACACCGGGGAGCTGTTTTTT
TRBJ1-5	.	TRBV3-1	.	CASSQVPGLPQHF	TGTGCCAGCAGCCAAGTCCCGGGTTTGCCCCAGCATTTT
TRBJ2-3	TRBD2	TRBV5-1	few	CASSPSAGAVTDTQYF	TGCGCCAGCAGTCCCTCAGCGGGAGCTGTGACAGATACGCAGTATTTT
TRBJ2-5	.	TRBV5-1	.	CASSESYQETQYF	TGCGCCAGCAGCGAATCGTACCAAGAGACCCAGTACTTC
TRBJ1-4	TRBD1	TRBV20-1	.	CSAPPDRGSLEKLFF	TGCAGTGCTCCCCCCGACAGGGGGTCTCTTGAAAAACTGTTTTTT
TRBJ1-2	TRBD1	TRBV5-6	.	CASSEDRTGYTF	TGTGCCAGCAGCGAGGACAGGACTGGCTACACCTTC
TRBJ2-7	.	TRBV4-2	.	CASSQDLGDYEQYF	TGTGCCAGCAGCCAAGATCTCGGGGACTACGAGCAGTACTTC
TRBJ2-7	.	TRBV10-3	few	CAINIDGSYEQYF	TGTGCCATCAACATCGACGGATCCTACGAGCAGTACTTC